A selection of T cell receptor beta chains follows, all from one sample in a study of blood T cell repertoires in COVID-19. The data were produced by immunoSEQ multiplex PCR, yet TCRdb's version contains in-frame clones alone and is incomplete. The repertoire holds about 69,000 clones, with approximately 75% as singletons. Sequencing was done on a sample of peripheral blood. The receptors derive from a human donor in a cohort sampled during active COVID-19. CDR3s include the opening cysteine and the closing phenylalanine or tryptophan. D genes are given only for firm matches. Clone size is shown for a subset of rows, as once, few, many or a class of expanded clone.

cdr3_aa	cdr3_nt	d_call	clone_size	v_call	j_call
CATAEGTSGGRGTQYF	TGTGCCACCGCCGAAGGGACTAGCGGGGGCCGGGGGACCCAGTACTTC	TRBD2	NA	TRBV24-1	TRBJ2-5
CATSETGASHEQYF	TGTGCCACCAGTGAGACAGGTGCTAGCCACGAGCAGTACTTC	NA	NA	TRBV24-1	TRBJ2-7
CASSEFNPDTQYF	TGTGCCAGCAGTGAATTTAATCCAGATACGCAGTATTTT	NA	NA	TRBV6-1	TRBJ2-3
CATQPELMNTEAFF	TGTGCCACCCAACCCGAACTTATGAACACTGAAGCTTTCTTT	NA	NA	TRBV19	TRBJ1-1
CASSQDPSGTRGRTQYF	TGCGCCAGCAGCCAAGATCCATCGGGAACGCGCGGCCGGACCCAGTACTTC	NA	NA	TRBV4-1	TRBJ2-5
CATPSPGGTDTQYF	TGTGCCACCCCCTCACCGGGGGGCACAGATACGCAGTATTTT	NA	NA	TRBV25-1	TRBJ2-3
CASSVTGNNEQFF	TGTGCCAGCAGCGTAACAGGGAACAATGAGCAGTTCTTC	NA	NA	TRBV6-5	TRBJ2-1
CASTRGETQYF	TGTGCCAGCACCCGAGGGGAGACCCAGTACTTC	NA	NA	TRBV6-5	TRBJ2-5
CASSWREGLDGYTF	TGTGCCAGCAGTTGGAGGGAGGGGCTGGATGGCTACACCTTC	NA	once	TRBV28	TRBJ1-2
CASSRETGAATQYF	TGTGCCAGCAGCAGGGAGACAGGGGCGGCGACCCAGTACTTC	TRBD1	NA	TRBV9	TRBJ2-5
CASSLWTGEYQPQHF	TGTGCCAGCAGCTTATGGACAGGGGAATATCAGCCCCAGCATTTT	TRBD1	few	TRBV7-2	TRBJ1-5
CASSGGGGNQPQHF	TGTGCCAGTTCGGGGGGAGGCGGCAATCAGCCCCAGCATTTT	NA	NA	TRBV19	TRBJ1-5
CASSFRQGGEKLFF	TGTGCCAGCAGCTTCCGACAGGGGGGAGAAAAACTGTTTTTT	TRBD1	NA	TRBV13	TRBJ1-4
CSALDRVGYTF	TGCAGCGCACTGGACAGGGTTGGCTACACCTTC	TRBD1	NA	TRBV29-1	TRBJ1-2
CASSLGQQLAKNIQYF	TGTGCCAGCAGCTTAGGACAGCAACTAGCCAAAAACATTCAGTACTTC	NA	NA	TRBV7-9	TRBJ2-4
CASSLGGGGIAKNIQYF	TGTGCCAGCAGCTTAGGTGGCGGGGGAATAGCCAAAAACATTCAGTACTTC	TRBD2	NA	TRBV7-9	TRBJ2-4
CSVPTASGSGSDTQYF	TGCAGCGTCCCCACGGCTAGCGGGAGTGGATCAGATACGCAGTATTTT	TRBD2	NA	TRBV29-1	TRBJ2-3
CSVARGPNQPQHF	TGCAGCGTTGCCAGGGGACCCAATCAGCCCCAGCATTTT	NA	NA	TRBV29-1	TRBJ1-5
CASSPRREQFF	TGTGCCAGCAGCCCTAGGAGGGAGCAGTTCTTC	NA	NA	TRBV7-6	TRBJ2-1
CSVTRQGTDTQYF	TGCAGCGTTACCCGACAGGGGACGGATACGCAGTATTTT	TRBD1	NA	TRBV29-1	TRBJ2-3
CAIHDRANTEAFF	TGTGCCATCCATGACAGGGCAAACACTGAAGCTTTCTTT	TRBD1	NA	TRBV28	TRBJ1-1
CASSYRLDSYSNQPQHF	TGTGCCAGCAGTTACAGGTTGGACAGTTATAGCAATCAGCCCCAGCATTTT	NA	NA	TRBV28	TRBJ1-5
CASSLEGQGSVEKLFF	TGCGCCAGCAGCTTGGAAGGGCAGGGGAGCGTTGAAAAACTGTTTTTT	NA	NA	TRBV5-1	TRBJ1-4
CASSRRDRAYEQYF	TGTGCCAGCAGCCGCCGGGACAGAGCCTACGAGCAGTACTTC	TRBD1	NA	TRBV7-2	TRBJ2-7
CASSLGGTNEKLFF	TGTGCCAGCAGCTTAGGAGGTACTAATGAAAAACTGTTTTTT	NA	NA	TRBV7-9	TRBJ1-4
CASSPRAYEQYF	TGTGCCAGCAGTCCGAGGGCATACGAGCAGTACTTC	NA	few	TRBV28	TRBJ2-7
CAIGNRGGNYGYTF	TGTGCCATCGGAAACAGGGGGGGAAACTATGGCTACACCTTC	TRBD1	NA	TRBV10-3	TRBJ1-2
CASSGQGAFYEQYF	TGTGCCAGCAGCGGACAGGGGGCGTTTTACGAGCAGTACTTC	TRBD1	NA	TRBV9	TRBJ2-7
CASSLLPDSPLHF	TGTGCCAGCAGCTTGTTACCGGATTCACCCCTCCACTTT	NA	NA	TRBV5-8	TRBJ1-6
CASSQGLAVVDTQYF	TGTGCCAGCAGCCAGGGCCTAGCGGTGGTAGATACGCAGTATTTT	TRBD2	NA	TRBV3-1/TRBV3-2	TRBJ2-3
CASSLDGRGAAGYTF	TGTGCCAGCAGCTTAGATGGCAGGGGGGCAGCTGGCTACACCTTC	TRBD1	NA	TRBV7-2	TRBJ1-2
CASSPGTGSEQYF	TGTGCCAGCTCCCCAGGGACAGGATCCGAGCAGTACTTC	TRBD1	NA	TRBV18	TRBJ2-7
CASSEGGGVNEKLFF	TGTGCCAGCAGTGAAGGGGGGGGAGTGAATGAAAAACTGTTTTTT	NA	NA	TRBV6-1	TRBJ1-4
CASSTDRVSVRNTIYF	TGTGCCAGCAGCACAGACAGGGTTTCCGTGAGAAACACCATATATTTT	TRBD1	NA	TRBV7-8	TRBJ1-3
CASSAGAWGTEAFF	TGTGCCAGCAGCGCGGGGGCCTGGGGCACTGAAGCTTTCTTT	NA	NA	TRBV3-1/TRBV3-2	TRBJ1-1
CASSTTSGSSYEQYF	TGTGCCAGCAGTACCACTAGCGGAAGCTCCTACGAGCAGTACTTC	TRBD2	NA	TRBV28	TRBJ2-7
CASSSWTGEETQYF	TGTGCCAGCAGTTCTTGGACAGGGGAAGAGACCCAGTACTTC	TRBD1	NA	TRBV27	TRBJ2-5
CASSEGLDRESGYTF	TGTGCCAGCAGTGAAGGTCTGGACAGGGAGAGCGGCTACACCTTC	TRBD1	NA	TRBV6-1	TRBJ1-2
CASSLSFGGSYGYTF	TGTGCCAGCAGCCTCTCCTTTGGGGGGAGCTATGGCTACACCTTC	NA	NA	TRBV27	TRBJ1-2
CASSLDGDTDTQYF	TGTGCCAGCAGCTTAGACGGGGACACAGATACGCAGTATTTT	NA	few	TRBV7-9	TRBJ2-3
CASSMGAGTGDYGYTF	TGTGCCAGTAGTATGGGGGCCGGGACAGGGGACTATGGCTACACCTTC	TRBD1	once	TRBV19	TRBJ1-2
CASSFSGSGETQYF	TGTGCCAGCAGCTTTAGCGGGAGTGGGGAGACCCAGTACTTC	TRBD2	NA	TRBV7-9	TRBJ2-5
CATSDLGIAGGRSTGELFF	TGTGCCACCAGTGATTTAGGAATAGCGGGAGGGCGGAGCACCGGGGAGCTGTTTTTT	TRBD2	NA	TRBV24-1	TRBJ2-2
CASSVRATNEKLFF	TGTGCCAGTAGTGTCAGGGCAACTAATGAAAAACTGTTTTTT	NA	NA	TRBV19	TRBJ1-4
CASSSGTYNSPLHF	TGTGCCAGCAGTTCCGGGACATATAATTCACCCCTCCACTTT	NA	NA	TRBV25-1	TRBJ1-6
CASSQSFSGNTIYF	TGTGCCAGCAGCCAATCGTTTTCGGGAAACACCATATATTTT	NA	NA	TRBV3-1/TRBV3-2	TRBJ1-3
CASSLAGQTNYEQYF	TGTGCCAGCAGCTTAGCGGGACAGACAAACTACGAGCAGTACTTC	TRBD1	NA	TRBV7-2	TRBJ2-7
CASMGGLSTDTQYF	TGTGCCAGCATGGGGGGGCTTAGCACAGATACGCAGTATTTT	NA	few	TRBV2	TRBJ2-3
CASSSYRQGAMGTEAFF	TGTGCCAGCAGTTCCTATCGACAGGGGGCAATGGGCACTGAAGCTTTCTTT	TRBD1	NA	TRBV28	TRBJ1-1
CASRGGQVDNSPLHF	TGTGCCAGCAGGGGGGGACAGGTTGATAATTCACCCCTCCACTTT	TRBD1	NA	TRBV2	TRBJ1-6
CASSQYITGELFF	TGTGCCAGCAGCCAATACATAACCGGGGAGCTGTTTTTT	NA	NA	TRBV3-1/TRBV3-2	TRBJ2-2
CASSERTEGTIYF	TGTGCCAGCAGTGAACGTACAGAGGGCACCATATATTTT	NA	NA	TRBV2	TRBJ1-3
CAWTTGTWTGGHYEQYF	TGTGCCTGGACAACGGGGACCTGGACAGGGGGCCACTACGAGCAGTACTTC	TRBD1	NA	TRBV30	TRBJ2-7